This passage covers 23 T cell receptor beta chains from one sample sequenced in a study of cytomegalovirus exposure and HLA in healthy donors. Profiling relied on immunoSEQ multiplex PCR, and the TCRdb table lists in-frame clones only, not all of them. The table lists 120,000 or so clones, about 84% of them singletons. The specimen was PBMCs. The receptors here all came from a young man in good health and CMV-seronegative.

The V gene is TRBV9, the J gene TRBJ1-3, with D hard to call. The CDR3 consists of 16 residues. Germline CDR1 reads SGDLS; CDR2 reads YYNGEE. V was shortened by 3 bases and J by 1 base, with 14 bases between the two germline ends. CDR3: CASSAQVGVSGNTIYF. In DNA, the CDR3 is TGTGCCAGCAGCGCTCAAGTCGGGGTATCTGGAAACACCATATATTTT.

The chain recombines TRBV9 with TRBJ1-5; 10 nucleotides align to TRBD1. V dropped 3 bases and J dropped 6; count of bases not matched to a gene: 6. There are 15 residues in the CDR3. Germline V lookup: CDR1 SGDLS, CDR2 YYNGEE. Here the CDR3 DNA reads TGTGCCAGCAGCGAGGGACAGGGGAAGGGTCAGCCCCAGCATTTT. Its protein is CASSEGQGKGQPQHF.

The chain employs TRBV9 and TRBJ1-3; maybe TRBD1 (5 bases). The germline CDR1 and CDR2 sequences are SGDLS and YYNGEE. The V end was cut by 4 bases, the J end by 3 bases, with 23 bases between. The length of the CDR3 is 18 residues. The DNA for the CDR3 is TGTGCCAGCAGCCCCCGTCAGGGAACAGAACTACTTGGAAACACCATATATTTT. Translated, it gives CASSPRQGTELLGNTIYF.

A single count supports this clone. The V gene is TRBV6-1, the J gene TRBJ1-5, with TRBD1 as a possible D gene (5 bases). V shed 5 bases and J shed 7 bases, with 18 bases lying between them. CDR1 and CDR2 (germline): MNHNS, SASEGT. This CDR3 has 15 residues. The CDR3 spells CASSLLDGGSQPQHF. The DNA for the CDR3 is TGTGCCAGCAGTCTTCTGGACGGGGGAAGCCAGCCCCAGCATTTT.

This clone was observed a few times. The V gene is TRBV18, the J gene TRBJ2-5; D unclear. The V end was cut by 2 bases, the J end by 6 bases, with 16 bases between. Germline-derived CDR1 and CDR2 are KGHSH and LQKENI. CDR3 size: 15 residues. The CDR3 loop is CASSPESLSSKTQYF. CDR3 in DNA: TGTGCCAGCTCACCAGAGTCCCTATCTTCGAAGACCCAGTACTTC.

V and J are TRBV7-9 and TRBJ1-1; TRBD1 might be the D (5 bases). V shed 1 base and J shed 9 bases, with 9 bases lying between them. This CDR3 comprises 12 residues. Per germline, CDR1 SEHNR and CDR2 FQNEAQ (reference sequence). The CDR3 sequence is CASSLVDRKAFF. CDR3 sequence (DNA): TGTGCCAGCAGCTTAGTCGACAGAAAAGCTTTCTTT. The whole variable domain, filled in from reference TRBV7-9 and TRBJ1-1, reads DTGVSQNPRHKITKRGQNVTFRCDPISEHNRLYWYRQTLGQGPEFLTYFQNEAQLEKSRLLSDRFSAERPKGSFSTLEIQRTEQGDSAMYLCASSLVDRKAFFGQGTRLTVV.

The chain couples TRBV7-2 to TRBJ2-7; 7 bases map to TRBD2. With 5 bases clipped from V and 7 bases from J, the junction kept 14 bases outside the gene matches. CDR3 length: 15 residues. Germline lookup yields CDR1 SGHTA and CDR2 FQGNSA. CDR3 bases: TGTGCCAGCAGCCCCATAGCGGGCGGGGTGGGGGAGCAGTACTTC. Amino acid sequence: CASSPIAGGVGEQYF.

The J gene is TRBJ1-5, the V gene TRBV2; D possibly corresponds to TRBD1 (5 bases). With 6 bases removed from V and 5 bases from J, the gap between germline ends came to 23 bases. The CDR3 covers 17 residues. Germline CDR1 and CDR2: SNHLY and FYNNEI. The CDR3: CASRGEGGYGEHQPQHF. CDR3 nucleotides: TGTGCCAGCAGGGGGGAAGGAGGGTACGGGGAACATCAGCCCCAGCATTTT.

The V gene is TRBV7-9, the J gene TRBJ2-1; 8 positions match TRBD2. In germline, CDR1 is SEHNR, CDR2 FQNEAQ (reference sequence). V was clipped by 5 bases and J by 5 bases; unmatched bases: 11. The CDR3 length is 16 residues. CDR3 bases: TGTGCCAGCAGCCCGCGGACTAGCTACCTTAACAATGAGCAGTTCTTC. Its protein is CASSPRTSYLNNEQFF.

The rearrangement uses TRBV14 and TRBJ1-6; D remains ambiguous. Germline lookup yields CDR1 SGHDN and CDR2 FVKESK. This CDR3 is 14 amino acids long. Trimming cost V 2 bases and J 9 bases, with 11 bases left between them. CDR3 sequence: CASSQTRVASPLHF. CDR3 sequence (DNA): TGTGCCAGCAGCCAAACGAGGGTTGCTTCACCCCTCCACTTT.

This chain uses TRBV9 with TRBJ1-4; D is unclear. Trimming shortened V by 3 bases and J by 5 bases, and 14 bases separated the two germline ends. The CDR3 is 15 amino acids. From germline, CDR1 is SGDLS and CDR2 YYNGEE. CDR3: CASSARSERNEKLFF. For the CDR3, the DNA is TGTGCCAGCAGCGCCCGTTCGGAGCGGAATGAAAAACTGTTTTTT.

The CDR3 here is CAWSEVGYTF. As DNA, the CDR3 is TGTGCCTGGAGCGAGGTGGGCTACACCTTC. This chain links TRBV30 with TRBJ1-2; D uncertain. CDR3 size: 10 residues. Germline assignment: CDR1 GTSNPN and CDR2 SVGIG (reference sequence). Trimming took off 3 bases at V and 8 bases at J, with 7 bases between the two ends.

The V gene is TRBV19, the J gene TRBJ1-6; possible D gene TRBD1, 6 bases. The CDR3 is 16 amino acids. Germline lookup yields CDR1 LNHDA and CDR2 SQIVND (reference sequence). Trimming left V 6 bases short and J 5 bases short, with 17 bases between. CDR3: CASRPERGWNNSPLHF. DNA of the CDR3: TGTGCCAGTAGACCGGAGAGGGGGTGGAATAATTCACCCCTCCACTTT.

The rearrangement joins TRBV6-1 to TRBJ2-5, with D possibly matching TRBD2 (5 bases). The germline V gene encodes CDR1 MNHNS and CDR2 SASEGT. The CDR3 consists of 14 residues. Trimming shortened V by 7 bases and J by 5 bases, and 17 bases separated the two germline ends. DNA for the CDR3: TGTGCCAGCAACCCCGGACTGCAAGGGGAGACCCAGTACTTC. Protein product: CASNPGLQGETQYF.

The chain carries TRBV5-5 and TRBJ2-1; 10 bases align to TRBD2. Per germline, CDR1 SGHKS and CDR2 YYEKEE (reference sequence). This CDR3 comprises 16 residues. The junction had 8 bases not matched to a gene; V was cut back by 1 base and J by 7 bases. Here the CDR3 reads CASSLRGLASKNEQFF. CDR3 DNA: TGTGCCAGCAGCTTGCGGGGACTAGCGAGTAAAAATGAGCAGTTCTTC.

The V gene is TRBV2, the J gene TRBJ1-1; TRBD1 is a possible D gene (5 bases). CDR3 length: 13 residues. Germline V gene data show CDR1 as SNHLY and CDR2 as FYNNEI. Trimming cost V 7 bases and J 0 bases, with 9 bases left between them. DNA of the CDR3: TGTGCCAGCATTTTCAGGGTGAACACTGAAGCTTTCTTT. Protein product: CASIFRVNTEAFF.

The chain combines TRBV2 with TRBJ1-5; D gene uncertain. This CDR3 is 17 amino acids long. The V end lost 4 bases, the J end lost 5 bases, and 21 bases lay between the germline ends. The germline gives CDR1 SNHLY, CDR2 FYNNEI. The CDR3 DNA follows: TGTGCCAGCAGTGGAAACAGCGCATTGAGGGTTGATCAGCCCCAGCATTTT. It encodes CASSGNSALRVDQPQHF. Using reference TRBV2 and TRBJ1-5 for the parts outside the CDR3, the full variable domain is EPEVTQTPSHQVTQMGQEVILRCVPISNHLYFYWYRQILGQKVEFLVSFYNNEISEKSEIFDDQFSVERPDGSNFTLKIRSTKLEDSAMYFCASSGNSALRVDQPQHFGDGTRLSIL.

The rearrangement links TRBV9 to TRBJ2-5; 14 bases align to TRBD2. Trimming cost V 6 bases and J 1 base; bases outside gene matches: 8. Per the germline V gene, CDR1 is SGDLS and CDR2 is YYNGEE. The CDR3 runs to 17 residues. The CDR3 coding sequence is TGTGCCAGCACTCCGGGACTAGCGGGAGACGGCCAAGAGACCCAGTACTTC. Encoded protein: CASTPGLAGDGQETQYF.

J is TRBJ1-5 and V is TRBV15; 7 nucleotides align to TRBD1. CDR1 and CDR2 (germline): LNHNV, YYDKDF (reference sequence). This CDR3 contains 14 residues. V lost 5 bases to trimming and J lost 4 bases; unmatched junction nucleotides: 5. CDR3 residues: CATSDRDRNQPQHF. CDR3 bases: TGTGCCACCAGCGACCGGGACAGAAATCAGCCCCAGCATTTT.

There are a few counts of this clone. The chain employs TRBV5-8 and TRBJ2-3, with a weak D call TRBD2 (5 bases). This CDR3 contains 15 residues. Trimming left V 1 base short and J 4 bases short, with 13 bases between. The V gene's germline CDR1 is SGHTS and CDR2 YDEGEE. CDR3 amino acids: CASSLIQRNSDTQYF. For the CDR3, the DNA is TGTGCCAGCAGCTTGATTCAGCGGAATTCAGATACGCAGTATTTT.

This clone was counted once. In DNA, the CDR3 is TGCGCCAGCACGGGGACAGGAAAAGCTTTCTTT. It yields the protein CASTGTGKAFF. V gene TRBV5-1 combines with J gene TRBJ1-1; 8 bases line up with TRBD1. The junction had 4 bases not matched to a gene; V was cut back by 6 bases and J by 9 bases. This CDR3 is 11 amino acids long. Germline CDR1 reads SGHRS; CDR2 reads YFSETQ.

The chain recombines TRBV11-2 with TRBJ2-2; 11 nucleotides match TRBD2. Looked up from germline, CDR1 is SGHAT and CDR2 is FQNNGV. The V and J ends lost 4 bases and 6 bases, in that order; junction bases with no gene match: 7. The CDR3 runs to 16 residues. CDR3 in amino acids: CASSSISGRASGELFF. The CDR3 DNA follows: TGTGCCAGCAGCTCAATTAGCGGGAGGGCTTCCGGGGAGCTGTTTTTT.

The V call is TRBV7-6, the J call TRBJ2-7, with D possibly TRBD2 on 5 matching bases. Germline loops: CDR1 SGHVS, CDR2 FNYEAQ. V gave up 1 base and J gave up 0 bases, with 10 bases separating them. The CDR3 consists of 15 residues. The CDR3 here is CASSLERASSYEQYF. The CDR3 DNA follows: TGTGCCAGCAGCTTAGAGAGGGCAAGCTCCTACGAGCAGTACTTC.